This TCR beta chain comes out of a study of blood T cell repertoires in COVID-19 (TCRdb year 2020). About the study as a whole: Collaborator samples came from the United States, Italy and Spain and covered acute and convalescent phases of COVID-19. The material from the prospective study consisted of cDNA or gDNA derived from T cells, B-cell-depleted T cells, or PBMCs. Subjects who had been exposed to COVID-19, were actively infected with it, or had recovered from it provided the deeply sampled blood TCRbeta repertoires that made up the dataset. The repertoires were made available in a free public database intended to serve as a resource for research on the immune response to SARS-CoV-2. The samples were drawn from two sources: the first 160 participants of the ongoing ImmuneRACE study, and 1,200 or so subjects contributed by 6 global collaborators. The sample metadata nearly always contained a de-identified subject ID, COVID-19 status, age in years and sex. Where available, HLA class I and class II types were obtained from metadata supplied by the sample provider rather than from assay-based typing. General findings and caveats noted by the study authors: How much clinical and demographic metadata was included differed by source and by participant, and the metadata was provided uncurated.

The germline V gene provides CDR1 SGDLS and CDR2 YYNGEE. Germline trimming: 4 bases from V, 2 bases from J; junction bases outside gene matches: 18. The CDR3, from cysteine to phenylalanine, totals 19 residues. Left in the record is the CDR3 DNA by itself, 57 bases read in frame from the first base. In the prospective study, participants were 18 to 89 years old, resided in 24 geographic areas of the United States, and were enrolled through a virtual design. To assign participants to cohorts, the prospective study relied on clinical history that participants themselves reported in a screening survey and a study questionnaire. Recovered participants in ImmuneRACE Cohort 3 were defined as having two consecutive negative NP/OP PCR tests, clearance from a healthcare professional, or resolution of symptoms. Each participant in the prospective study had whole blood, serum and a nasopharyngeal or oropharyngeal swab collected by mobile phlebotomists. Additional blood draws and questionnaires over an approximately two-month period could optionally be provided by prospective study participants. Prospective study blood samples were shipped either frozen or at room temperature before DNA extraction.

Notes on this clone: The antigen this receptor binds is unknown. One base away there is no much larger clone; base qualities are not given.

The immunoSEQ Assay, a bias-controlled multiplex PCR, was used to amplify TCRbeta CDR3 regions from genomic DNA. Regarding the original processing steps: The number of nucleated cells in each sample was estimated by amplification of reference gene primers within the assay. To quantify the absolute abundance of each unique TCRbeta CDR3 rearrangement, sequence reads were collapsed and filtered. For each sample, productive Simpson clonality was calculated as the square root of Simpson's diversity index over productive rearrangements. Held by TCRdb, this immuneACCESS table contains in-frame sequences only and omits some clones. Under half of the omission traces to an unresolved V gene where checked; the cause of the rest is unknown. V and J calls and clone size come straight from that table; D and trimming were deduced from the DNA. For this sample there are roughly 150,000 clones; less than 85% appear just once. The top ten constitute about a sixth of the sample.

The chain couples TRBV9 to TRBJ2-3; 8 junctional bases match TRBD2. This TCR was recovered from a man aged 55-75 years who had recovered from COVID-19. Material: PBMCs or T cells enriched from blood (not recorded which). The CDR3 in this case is CASSPHGGGYPTTTDTQYF. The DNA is TGTGCCAGCAGCCCACACGGGGGGGGCTACCCAACTACCACAGATACGCAGTATTTT.